One and the same sample provided the 17 T cell receptor beta chains below, sequenced in a study of cytomegalovirus exposure and HLA in healthy donors. Amplification used 60 Vbeta primers and 13 Jbeta primers. Using immunoSEQ multiplex PCR, the repertoire was profiled, and TCRdb retains in-frame clones only, with some absent. The sample contains more than 95,000 clones, 17% of which appear only once. The specimen was PBMCs. These receptors all stem from a female donor in good health and CMV-seropositive.

V usage is TRBV9 and J usage is TRBJ2-2; TRBD2 matches at 7 bases. The V and J ends lost 2 bases and 5 bases, in that order; junction bases with no gene match: 3. Germline CDR1 and CDR2: SGDLS and YYNGEE. The CDR3 runs 14 residues. The CDR3 loop is CASSVGGRTGELFF. The CDR3 DNA sequence: TGTGCCAGCAGCGTCGGGGGGAGAACCGGGGAGCTGTTTTTT.

This clone showed up just a few times. The rearrangement links TRBV6-5 to TRBJ2-7; 10 bases fit TRBD1. Germline V gene sequence: CDR1 MNHEY, CDR2 SVGAGI. V was clipped by 2 bases and J by 7 bases; unmatched bases: 8. CDR3 length: 15 amino acids. Here the CDR3 DNA reads TGTGCCAGCAGTTACCTCCGGGACAGGGGTCCGGAGCAGTACTTC. Protein: CASSYLRDRGPEQYF.

This clone was counted between two and nine times. The chain is built from TRBV5-1 and TRBJ2-1; 8 nucleotides match TRBD2. The trim removed 6 bases at V and 6 bases at J, leaving 11 bases unmatched. This CDR3 region has 15 residues. Looked up from germline, CDR1 is SGHRS and CDR2 is YFSETQ. The CDR3 spells CASTPAGAVGNEQFF. CDR3 bases: TGCGCCAGCACCCCAGCGGGAGCTGTTGGCAATGAGCAGTTCTTC.

In this sample, this clone turned up a few times. The chain has TRBV5-4 and TRBJ2-5; 12 nucleotides match TRBD2. The CDR3 spans 15 residues. Trimming removed 6 bases from V and 2 bases from J; junction bases left unmatched: 5. Germline V CDR1 and CDR2: SGHNT, YYREEE (reference sequence). The CDR3 DNA is TGTGCCAGCACAAGGACTAGCGGGGCTCAAGAGACCCAGTACTTC. Amino acid sequence: CASTRTSGAQETQYF.

This clone came up a few times. At the DNA level, this CDR3 is encoded by other sequences in the same sample as well. The chain employs TRBV2 and TRBJ1-2; a weak D match, TRBD1 (5 bases). Trimming left V 5 bases short and J 4 bases short, with 8 bases between. Looked up from germline, CDR1 is SNHLY and CDR2 is FYNNEI. The CDR3 loop spans 12 amino acids. The CDR3 sequence is CASSSDSYGYTF. CDR3 nucleotides: TGTGCCAGCAGTTCCGACAGCTATGGCTACACCTTC. Combining the CDR3 with reference TRBV2 and TRBJ1-2 gives the whole variable domain EPEVTQTPSHQVTQMGQEVILRCVPISNHLYFYWYRQILGQKVEFLVSFYNNEISEKSEIFDDQFSVERPDGSNFTLKIRSTKLEDSAMYFCASSSDSYGYTFGSGTRLTVV.

The chain is built from TRBV6-5 and TRBJ1-1; the D is unclear. Germline assignment: CDR1 MNHEY and CDR2 SVGAGI. V was clipped by 3 bases and J by 0 bases, with 5 bases between them. This CDR3 spans 13 amino acids. The CDR3 region has the DNA TGTGCCAGCAGTTATCAAATGAACACTGAAGCTTTCTTT. Translation gives CASSYQMNTEAFF.

In this sample, this clone turned up a few times. The V and J genes are TRBV5-1 and TRBJ2-6; the D gene is possibly TRBD2 (6 bases). The CDR3 is 18 residues long. Per the germline V gene, CDR1 is SGHRS and CDR2 is YFSETQ. V was cut by 4 bases and J by 0 bases, with 17 bases left in between. The CDR3 DNA reads as TGCGCCAGCAGCCCCCTGGGAGGTGTAGACTCTGGGGCCAACGTCCTGACTTTC. Its protein is CASSPLGGVDSGANVLTF.

The V gene is TRBV18, the J gene TRBJ1-2; 7 bases agree with TRBD1. Looked up from germline, CDR1 is KGHSH and CDR2 is LQKENI. The CDR3 is made up of 13 amino acids. The V segment lost 1 base and the J segment 6 bases; nucleotides outside the gene matches: 2. CDR3 bases: TGTGCCAGCTCACCACGACAGGGACATGGCTACACCTTC. Translation: CASSPRQGHGYTF.

The chain combines TRBV7-3 with TRBJ2-5, with 10 positions matching TRBD2. CDR1 and CDR2 from the germline V gene are SGHTA and FQGTGA. Germline trimming cut 3 bases from V and 3 bases from J; bases unmatched to any gene: 4. This CDR3 comprises 15 residues. The DNA for the CDR3 is TGTGCCAGCAGCTTCTCCGGACTAGCGGAAGAGACCCAGTACTTC. Translated: CASSFSGLAEETQYF. Supplemented by reference TRBV7-3 and TRBJ2-5, the full variable domain reads GAGVSQTPSNKVTEKGKYVELRCDPISGHTALYWYRQSLGQGPEFLIYFQGTGAADDSGLPNDRFFAVRPEGSVSTLKIQRTERGDSAVYLCASSFSGLAEETQYFGPGTRLLVL.

The chain couples TRBV5-1 to TRBJ2-1, with TRBD2 identical over 8 bases. V was pared by 4 bases and J by 12 bases, with 18 bases of the junction left unmatched. Germline CDR1 and CDR2: SGHRS and YFSETQ. The CDR3 is 16 amino acids. The CDR3 here is CASSLTAGGPSKGQFF. CDR3 sequence (DNA): TGCGCCAGCAGCCTAACTGCGGGGGGTCCCTCTAAGGGGCAGTTCTTC.

The chain recombines TRBV5-1 with TRBJ2-5; 10 bases line up with TRBD2. CDR1 SGHRS and CDR2 YFSETQ come from the germline V gene. The CDR3 loop spans 17 amino acids. V was pared by 4 bases and J by 2 bases, with 11 bases of the junction left unmatched. As DNA, the CDR3 is TGCGCCAGCAGCCCGGCCCTAGGACTAGCGGCGCAAGAGACCCAGTACTTC. It specifies CASSPALGLAAQETQYF. The whole variable domain, remainder taken from reference TRBV5-1 and TRBJ2-5, is KAGVTQTPRYLIKTRGQQVTLSCSPISGHRSVSWYQQTPGQGLQFLFEYFSETQRNKGNFPGRFSGRQFSNSRSEMNVSTLELGDSALYLCASSPALGLAAQETQYFGPGTRLLVL.

The J gene is TRBJ2-7, the V gene TRBV29-1; 9 bases agree with TRBD2. Germline V gives CDR1 SQVTM, CDR2 ANQGSEA. The length of the CDR3 is 14 residues. Trimming cost V 2 bases and J 2 bases; bases outside gene matches: 4. DNA for the CDR3: TGCAGCGTTGAACTAGCGGGATACACCTACGAGCAGTACTTC. This gives the protein CSVELAGYTYEQYF.

This clone occurred a few times. This chain connects TRBV29-1 to TRBJ1-1, with TRBD1 as a possible D gene (6 bases). This CDR3 contains 14 residues. With 5 bases removed from V and 0 bases from J, the gap between germline ends came to 13 bases. Germline loops: CDR1 SQVTM, CDR2 ANQGSEA. In nucleotides, the CDR3 is TGCAGCGTTCAGAGGACAGACATGAACACTGAAGCTTTCTTT. Protein: CSVQRTDMNTEAFF. The complete variable domain, with remaining parts taken from reference TRBV29-1 and TRBJ1-1, reads SAVISQKPSRDICQRGTSLTIQCQVDSQVTMMFWYRQQPGQSLTLIATANQGSEATYESGFVIDKFPISRPNLTFSTLTVSNMSPEDSSIYLCSVQRTDMNTEAFFGQGTRLTVV.

This clone was recorded a few times. The chain combines TRBV27 with TRBJ2-1; 11 nucleotides agree with TRBD2. Per the germline V gene, CDR1 is MNHEY and CDR2 is SMNVEV (reference sequence). This CDR3 comprises 17 residues. The junction had 15 bases not matched to a gene; V was cut back by 5 bases and J by 9 bases. This CDR3 reads CASSTRTSGRLHSEQFF. The DNA for the CDR3 is TGTGCCAGCAGTACCCGCACTAGCGGGAGATTACACAGTGAGCAGTTCTTC.

The CDR3 is CSVPGPAGANVLTF. DNA for the CDR3: TGCAGCGTCCCAGGGCCAGCAGGGGCCAACGTCCTGACTTTC. The rearrangement joins TRBV29-1 to TRBJ2-6; D possibly corresponds to TRBD1 (5 bases). Trimming pared 6 bases from V and 4 bases from J, leaving 13 bases between. The germline V gene encodes CDR1 SQVTM and CDR2 ANQGSEA. CDR3 length: 14 residues.

This clone was seen more than once but under ten times. This rearrangement joins TRBV4-3 to TRBJ2-7; D is possibly TRBD2 (6 bases). V shed 4 bases and J shed 1 base, with 20 bases lying between them. Germline lookup yields CDR1 LGHNA and CDR2 YSLEER. The CDR3 is made up of 17 amino acids. DNA of the CDR3: TGCGCCAGCAGCCTAAGTCTTCACCCGGGACTGTCCTACGAGCAGTACTTC. This sequence encodes CASSLSLHPGLSYEQYF.

The gene calls are TRBV28 and TRBJ1-1; 12 positions match TRBD1. V dropped 4 bases and J dropped 4; count of bases not matched to a gene: 1. The CDR3 loop spans 14 amino acids. CDR1 and CDR2 (germline): MDHEN, SYDVKM. CDR3 region: CASSSGQGATEAFF. CDR3 DNA: TGTGCCAGCAGTTCGGGACAGGGGGCCACTGAAGCTTTCTTT.